The clone carrying this T cell receptor beta chain was picked up a small number of times. The CDR3 spans 16 residues. With 4 bases removed from V and 2 bases from J, the gap between germline ends came to 15 bases. CDR1 is SGHVS and CDR2 is FQNEAQ in the germline V gene. This sample is part of a study of control samples from healthy donors and cancer patients. Measured with immunoSEQ multiplex PCR; TCRdb has only the in-frame clones, and not every one. The sample has about 65,000 clones, roughly nine tenths seen once. The material sequenced was PBMCs. The chain carries TRBV7-8 and TRBJ1-5; D call uncertain. This receptor was obtained from a woman in her forties or fifties with colorectal cancer. In DNA form, the CDR3 reads TGTGCCAGCAGCTCCCGGGATCAATTGGGCAATCAGCCCCAGCATTTT. Translation gives CASSSRDQLGNQPQHF. The variable domain in full, with the rest retrieved from reference TRBV7-8 and TRBJ1-5, is GAGVSQSPRYKVAKRGQDVALRCDPISGHVSLFWYQQALGQGPEFLTYFQNEAQLDKSGLPSDRFFAERPEGSVSTLKIQRTQQEDSAVYLCASSSRDQLGNQPQHFGDGTRLSIL.